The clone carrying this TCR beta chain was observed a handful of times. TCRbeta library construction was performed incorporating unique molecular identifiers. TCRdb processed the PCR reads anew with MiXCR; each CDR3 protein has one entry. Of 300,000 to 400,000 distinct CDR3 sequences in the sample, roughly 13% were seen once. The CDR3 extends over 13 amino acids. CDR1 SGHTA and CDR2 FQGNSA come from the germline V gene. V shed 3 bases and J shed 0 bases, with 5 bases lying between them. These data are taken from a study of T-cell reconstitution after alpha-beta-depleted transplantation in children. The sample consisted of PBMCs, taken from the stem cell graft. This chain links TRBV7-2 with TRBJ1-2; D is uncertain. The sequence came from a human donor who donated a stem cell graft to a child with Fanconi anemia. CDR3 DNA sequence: TGTGCCAGCAGCTTCCGGGCTAACTATGGCTACACCTTC. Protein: CASSFRANYGYTF.